A selection of T cell receptor beta chains follows, all from one sample in a study of OX40 agonist ivuxolimab in advanced cancers. The protocol was immunoSEQ multiplex PCR, while the TCRdb copy is restricted to in-frame clones and leaves out a portion. The sample includes roughly 48,000 clones, roughly 90% seen only once; the top ten take 6.7%. The sample consisted of CD4+ or CD8+ T cells sorted from blood, taken in a trial of the OX40 agonist ivuxolimab. The receptors were sampled from an adult with an advanced solid tumor such as melanoma, head and neck, liver or kidney cancer. The CDR3 runs from the conserved cysteine through the conserved F or W. Fields, in order: V gene, D gene, J gene, clone size, CDR3 protein, CDR3 DNA. D genes are given only for firm matches. Part of the rows lack a size; the others show once, few, many or a class for expanded clones.

TRBV7-9,NA,TRBJ1-1,NA,CASSFSYVDTEAFF,TGTGCCAGCAGCTTTTCGTATGTGGACACTGAAGCTTTCTTT
TRBV2,NA,TRBJ1-5,few,CASRRDQPQHF,TGTGCCAGCAGGAGGGATCAGCCCCAGCATTTT
TRBV6-5,TRBD1,TRBJ1-3,NA,CASSYYRGDGNTIYF,TGTGCCAGCAGTTACTACAGGGGTGACGGAAACACCATATATTTT
TRBV7-9,NA,TRBJ2-5,NA,CASSLAQKTQYF,TGTGCCAGCAGCTTAGCGCAAAAGACCCAGTACTTC
TRBV19,TRBD2,TRBJ2-5,NA,CASSVSGVQETQYF,TGTGCCAGTAGTGTTAGCGGGGTCCAAGAGACCCAGTACTTC
TRBV29-1,NA,TRBJ2-3,NA,CSVAHGGARTDTQYF,TGCAGCGTTGCTCACGGCGGGGCCAGAACAGATACGCAGTATTTT
TRBV11-2,NA,TRBJ1-1,NA,CASSPGLMNTEAFF,TGTGCCAGCAGCCCCGGACTGATGAACACTGAAGCTTTCTTT
TRBV5-8,NA,TRBJ1-1,once,CASSLDRGWTEAFF,TGTGCCAGCAGCTTGGATCGGGGCTGGACTGAAGCTTTCTTT
TRBV5-1,TRBD1,TRBJ1-4,NA,CASSSRGTRGPNEKLFF,TGCGCCAGCAGCTCACGCGGGACCAGGGGGCCTAATGAAAAACTGTTTTTT
TRBV14,NA,TRBJ2-7,NA,CASSQEYYIYEQYF,TGTGCCAGCAGCCAAGAATATTACATATACGAGCAGTACTTC
TRBV30,TRBD1,TRBJ2-2,NA,CAWRGQGNTGELFF,TGTGCCTGGAGAGGACAGGGGAACACCGGGGAGCTGTTTTTT
TRBV5-1,NA,TRBJ1-2,NA,CASSLSTGTNYGYTF,TGCGCCAGCAGCTTGAGCACAGGAACTAATTATGGCTACACCTTC
TRBV30,TRBD1,TRBJ1-2,NA,CAWSVLTGAIYGYTF,TGTGCCTGGAGCGTCTTGACAGGGGCGATCTATGGCTACACCTTC
TRBV12-5,NA,TRBJ1-1,NA,CASGLVLGVGLNTEAFF,TGTGCTAGTGGTTTGGTACTGGGGGTGGGCCTGAACACTGAAGCTTTCTTT
TRBV27,NA,TRBJ1-2,few,CASSPWTVTNGYTF,TGTGCCAGCAGTCCCTGGACAGTTACAAATGGCTACACCTTC
TRBV19,NA,TRBJ1-1,NA,CASSMEGFSNTEAFF,TGTGCCAGTAGTATGGAGGGTTTTTCGAACACTGAAGCTTTCTTT
TRBV27,NA,TRBJ2-3,NA,CASSMDWRSSTDTQYF,TGTGCCAGCAGTATGGACTGGCGTTCTAGCACAGATACGCAGTATTTT
TRBV2,TRBD1,TRBJ2-4,NA,CASSARGLENIQYF,TGTGCCAGCAGCGCCAGGGGGCTTGAAAACATTCAGTACTTC
TRBV18,NA,TRBJ2-1,once,CASSLNDQDNEQFF,TGTGCCAGCTCCCTGAACGACCAGGACAATGAGCAGTTCTTC
TRBV7-2,NA,TRBJ1-5,NA,CASSEQRGNQPQHF,TGTGCCAGCAGCGAGCAGCGGGGCAATCAGCCCCAGCATTTT
TRBV6-5,NA,TRBJ2-3,NA,CASSKWGSTDTQYF,TGTGCCAGCAGTAAATGGGGATCCACAGATACGCAGTATTTT
TRBV7-9,NA,TRBJ2-1,medium-sized,CASSLRANEQFF,TGTGCCAGCAGCCTTAGGGCCAATGAGCAGTTCTTC
TRBV30,TRBD1,TRBJ1-2,NA,CAEDDRGGYTF,TGTGCGGAAGATGACAGGGGTGGCTACACCTTC
TRBV7-3,NA,TRBJ2-2,NA,CASSLRSGAGVTGELFF,TGTGCCAGCAGCTTAAGGTCCGGGGCAGGGGTCACCGGGGAGCTGTTTTTT
TRBV6-1,NA,TRBJ1-1,NA,CASSLWDTMNTEAFF,TGTGCCAGCAGTCTCTGGGACACCATGAACACTGAAGCTTTCTTT
TRBV18,TRBD1,TRBJ1-2,NA,CASSLSGGTGYTF,TGTGCCAGCTCACTATCAGGGGGCACTGGCTACACCTTC
TRBV29-1,TRBD1,TRBJ1-2,NA,CSVWGQGGGYTF,TGCAGCGTCTGGGGACAGGGCGGGGGCTACACCTTC
TRBV10-1,NA,TRBJ2-7,few,CASSGPSYEQYF,TGCGCCAGCAGTGGTCCGTCCTACGAGCAGTACTTC
TRBV9,NA,TRBJ2-1,NA,CASSVGGGASRNEQFF,TGTGCCAGCAGCGTAGGTGGGGGGGCCTCGAGGAATGAGCAGTTCTTC
TRBV7-9,NA,TRBJ2-3,NA,CASSLALESTDTQYF,TGTGCCAGCAGCTTAGCACTAGAAAGCACAGATACGCAGTATTTT
TRBV6-5,NA,TRBJ1-5,NA,CASSYLGSNQPQHF,TGTGCCAGCAGTTACTTGGGCAGTAATCAGCCCCAGCATTTT
TRBV10-1,NA,TRBJ2-2,NA,CASPWQGLMARRTGELFF,TGCGCCAGCCCATGGCAGGGGCTAATGGCTCGACGGACCGGGGAGCTGTTTTTT
TRBV5-8,NA,TRBJ2-5,NA,CASSASRGETQYF,TGTGCCAGCAGCGCCTCTAGGGGAGAGACCCAGTACTTC
TRBV6-4,NA,TRBJ1-1,NA,CASSDFPRGARTEAFF,TGTGCCAGCAGTGACTTTCCCCGGGGGGCGAGGACTGAAGCTTTCTTT
TRBV7-2,TRBD2,TRBJ2-3,NA,CASSLATSGSTDTQYF,TGTGCCAGCAGCTTAGCGACTAGCGGAAGCACAGATACGCAGTATTTT
TRBV6-6,NA,TRBJ1-5,NA,CASTYGGNSNQPQHF,TGTGCCAGCACCTACGGGGGGAACAGCAATCAGCCCCAGCATTTT
TRBV27,TRBD1,TRBJ1-1,NA,CASSLSHDRATEAFF,TGTGCCAGCAGTTTATCCCATGACAGGGCTACGGAAGCTTTCTTT
TRBV6-5,TRBD1,TRBJ2-2,NA,CASAMGTGVTGELFF,TGTGCCAGCGCAATGGGGACAGGAGTCACCGGGGAGCTGTTTTTT
TRBV30,NA,TRBJ2-5,NA,CAWSGGRVETQYF,TGTGCCTGGAGTGGGGGGCGGGTAGAGACCCAGTACTTC
TRBV28,NA,TRBJ2-7,NA,CASSRSPGGMRYF,TGTGCCAGCAGTCGCTCCCCCGGGGGAATGCGGTACTTC
TRBV5-6,NA,TRBJ1-3,NA,CASRRTISGNTIYF,TGTGCCAGCAGAAGAACAATCTCTGGAAACACCATATATTTT
TRBV10-3,NA,TRBJ2-2,NA,CAISEGAGYGELFF,TGTGCCATCAGTGAGGGGGCAGGGTACGGGGAGCTGTTTTTT